The 30 T cell receptor beta chains listed next were all sequenced from one sample in a study of T cell repertoires in cytomegalovirus infection (dated by TCRdb to the late 2010s). The sample's treatment or condition label is to be understood as: in vitro stimulation with specific CMV peptide epitopes to enrich CMV-specific T cells. Their recognized antigens are unknown. The sample was run on an Illumina HiSeq 1500. The public reads were reprocessed in TCRdb via fastp at Q25 and MiXCR, keeping in-frame beta chains. Records with the same CDR3 protein are collapsed into one entry carrying the most frequent genes and DNA. For this sample there are about half a million distinct CDR3 sequences; 30% to 40% appear just once. The top ten clones comprise roughly 15% of the sample. The material sequenced was cultured PBMCs, taken from culture after CMV antigen stimulation. The receptors originated from a human donor in good health (CMV status not recorded). Some clones in this sample may be carry-over from other donors' samples.

V is TRBV19 and J is TRBJ2-7, with 8 bases that match TRBD1. The germline V gene encodes CDR1 LNHDA and CDR2 SQIVND (reference sequence). The CDR3 extends over 15 amino acids. J lost 2 bases, V lost 7 bases, and 10 bases had no gene match. CDR3 region: CASTPRAGGAYEQYF. The CDR3 region has the DNA TGTGCCAGTACCCCGCGGGCAGGGGGCGCCTACGAGCAGTACTTC.

The chain uses TRBV3-1 and TRBJ2-3, with D perhaps matching TRBD2 (6 bases). This CDR3 has 14 amino acids. V lost 4 bases and J lost 4, with 12 bases in between. Germline CDR1 LGHDT, CDR2 YNNKEL (reference sequence). The CDR3 coding sequence is TGTGCCAGCAGCCCCGCTGGAGGGCCAGATACGCAGTATTTT. Translating it yields CASSPAGGPDTQYF.

This chain links TRBV25-1 with TRBJ2-5; D perhaps matches TRBD1 (5 bases). Germline assignment: CDR1 MGHDK and CDR2 SYGVNS. This CDR3 is 15 amino acids long. V was trimmed by 1 base and J by 2 bases, leaving 11 bases between them. The CDR3 nucleotides are TGTGCCAGCAGTGAATTCGAGACAGCACAAGAGACCCAGTACTTC. Encoded protein: CASSEFETAQETQYF.

This clonotype was seen many times. The chain recombines TRBV12-3 or TRBV12-4 with TRBJ2-1, with D maybe TRBD1 (5 bases). CDR3 size: 17 residues. The V end lost 5 bases, the J end lost 2 bases, and 19 bases lay between the germline ends. Written as DNA, the CDR3 is TGTGCCAGCAGTCCATCCAATGTGGGGCGCACCTACAATGAGCAGTTCTTC. It codes for CASSPSNVGRTYNEQFF.

The CDR3 bases are TGTGCCAGCAGCTTAGCACAGCAGGGTAGTGGCTACACCTTC. Its translation is CASSLAQQGSGYTF. This chain links TRBV7-2 with TRBJ1-2; D may be TRBD1 (5 bases). From germline, CDR1 is SGHTA and CDR2 FQGNSA. CDR3 length: 14 residues. V gave up 0 bases and J gave up 7 bases, with 12 bases separating them.

V and J are TRBV14 and TRBJ2-3; D not certain. The CDR3 totals 13 residues. Trimming left V 4 bases short and J 4 bases short, with 9 bases between. Germline lookup yields CDR1 SGHDN and CDR2 FVKESK. DNA for the CDR3: TGTGCCAGCAGCCCCTACGGATCAGATACGCAGTATTTT. Protein sequence: CASSPYGSDTQYF.

This clonotype came up a few times. The chain couples TRBV19 to TRBJ2-4; either TRBD1 or TRBD2 may fit D (5 bases each). Trimming left V 5 bases short and J 1 base short, with 15 bases between. The V gene's germline CDR1 is LNHDA and CDR2 SQIVND (reference sequence). The CDR3 runs to 16 residues. CDR3 region: CASSVGPLDAKNIQYF. The CDR3 DNA is TGTGCCAGTAGTGTGGGACCCTTGGACGCCAAAAACATTCAGTACTTC.

This clonotype was counted ten times or more. The rearrangement links TRBV7-2 to TRBJ2-6, with 9 positions matching TRBD2. The CDR3 has 17 residues. V gave up 5 bases and J gave up 3 bases; unmatched junction bases: 8. Germline loops: CDR1 SGHTA, CDR2 FQGNSA. CDR3 DNA: TGTGCCAGCAGCCCGCGGGAGGGCCGGTATGGGGCCAACGTCCTGACTTTC. It specifies CASSPREGRYGANVLTF.

The CDR3 nucleotides are TGCGCCAGCAGTGCAACCCCGCTGGCGGGAGCTTACAATGAGCAGTTCTTC. It specifies CASSATPLAGAYNEQFF. The V and J genes are TRBV10-1 and TRBJ2-1, with TRBD2 identical over 7 bases. The germline CDR1 and CDR2 sequences are WNHNN and SYGVQD (reference sequence). The CDR3 loop spans 17 amino acids. J lost 4 bases, V lost 4 bases, and 13 bases had no gene match.

This clonotype has just a few counts. The chain joins TRBV19 to TRBJ1-1; 7 bases are a match to TRBD1. V was pared by 2 bases and J by 8 bases, with 8 bases of the junction left unmatched. This CDR3 comprises 14 residues. The V gene's germline CDR1 is LNHDA and CDR2 SQIVND (reference sequence). In DNA, the CDR3 is TGTGCCAGTAGTATACGTTACAGGGGCACCGAAGCTTTCTTT. It specifies CASSIRYRGTEAFF.

The rearrangement joins TRBV6-1 to TRBJ1-1; TRBD1 agrees at 10 bases. The V gene's germline CDR1 is MNHNS and CDR2 SASEGT. The CDR3 runs 14 residues. The V gene end was trimmed by 1 base and the J gene end by 5 bases; junction bases not matched to a gene: 1. Here the CDR3 DNA reads TGTGCCAGCAGTGAAGGACAGGGGGCGACTGAAGCTTTCTTT. It specifies CASSEGQGATEAFF.

The V call is TRBV6-1, the J call TRBJ1-2; unclear D gene. Per the germline V gene, CDR1 is MNHNS and CDR2 is SASEGT. V dropped 6 bases and J dropped 7 bases, with 9 bases sitting between them. This CDR3 region has 11 residues. CDR3 coding DNA: TGTGCCAGCAGAAGTTCGGGTGGCTACACCTTC. Its translation: CASRSSGGYTF.

This clonotype was observed many times. CDR3 bases: TGTGCCAGCAGCTTAACGTTTGGGGGAGCCTACGAGCAGTACTTC. The encoded protein is CASSLTFGGAYEQYF. The chain recombines TRBV7-2 with TRBJ2-7, with D perhaps matching TRBD1 or TRBD2 (5 bases each). The V gene lost 2 bases and the J gene lost 2 bases, with 13 bases spanning the gap. Germline CDR1 SGHTA, CDR2 FQGNSA. The CDR3 sequence is 15 residues long. Supplemented by reference TRBV7-2 and TRBJ2-7, the full variable domain reads GAGVSQSPSNKVTEKGKDVELRCDPISGHTALYWYRQSLGQGLEFLIYFQGNSAPDKSGLPSDRFSAERTGGSVSTLTIQRTQQEDSAVYLCASSLTFGGAYEQYFGPGTRLTVT.

This rearrangement joins TRBV6-1 to TRBJ2-1; D possibly matches TRBD1 or TRBD2 (5 bases each). Trimming cost V 1 base and J 4 bases, with 11 bases left between them. This CDR3 has 15 amino acids. The germline gives CDR1 MNHNS, CDR2 SASEGT. The chain's CDR3 is CASSEGPGPYNEQFF. CDR3 DNA: TGTGCCAGCAGTGAAGGACCGGGACCATACAATGAGCAGTTCTTC.

Only one count was recorded for this clonotype. CDR3 DNA sequence: TGTGCCAGCAGTTTGAGAAGGGTCGACAATCAGCCCCAGCATTTT. Protein: CASSLRRVDNQPQHF. This chain links TRBV12-3 or TRBV12-4 with TRBJ1-5, with D unresolved. The CDR3 loop spans 15 amino acids. V gave up 3 bases and J gave up 3 bases, with 12 bases separating them.

The J gene is TRBJ2-1, the V gene TRBV28; 11 nucleotides match TRBD2. Trimming cost V 7 bases and J 7 bases; bases outside gene matches: 9. Per germline, CDR1 MDHEN and CDR2 SYDVKM. CDR3 length: 15 residues. CDR3 bases: TGTGCCAGCACCGTAGCGGGAGGGCCCTCAAATGAGCAGTTCTTC. This encodes CASTVAGGPSNEQFF.

The V and J genes are TRBV5-1 and TRBJ1-1, with D possibly being TRBD1 (5 bases). Germline V lookup: CDR1 SGHRS, CDR2 YFSETQ. With 0 bases removed from V and 4 bases from J, the gap between germline ends came to 19 bases. There are 17 residues in the CDR3. Written as DNA, the CDR3 is TGCGCCAGCAGCTTGGAGGGCAGGGCCTTACGGGGCACTGAAGCTTTCTTT. The encoded protein is CASSLEGRALRGTEAFF.

The V gene is TRBV7-9, the J gene TRBJ2-3; D is ambiguous. V lost 7 bases and J lost 5, with 10 bases in between. The CDR3 has 12 residues. From germline, CDR1 is SEHNR and CDR2 FQNEAQ (reference sequence). The CDR3 protein is CASTIARDTQYF. The CDR3 region has the DNA TGTGCCAGCACCATCGCCCGAGATACGCAGTATTTT.

The V call is TRBV5-4, the J call TRBJ2-5; TRBD1 is a possible D gene (6 bases). Trimming shortened V by 0 bases and J by 10 bases, and 16 bases separated the two germline ends. There are 14 residues in the CDR3. Germline V gene data show CDR1 as SGHNT and CDR2 as YYREEE (reference sequence). CDR3 in DNA: TGTGCCAGCAGCTTGGCGGGCGGACAGCGTGTCCAGTACTTC. The encoded protein is CASSLAGGQRVQYF.

This clonotype occurred many times. The rearrangement links TRBV7-3 to TRBJ2-1; 9 bases match TRBD1. Germline trimming cut 7 bases from V and 1 base from J; bases unmatched to any gene: 5. The germline CDR1 and CDR2 sequences are SGHTA and FQGTGA. CDR3 size: 15 residues. For the CDR3, the DNA is TGTGCCAGCAACACCGGGACAGGGTCCTACAATGAGCAGTTCTTC. It yields the protein CASNTGTGSYNEQFF.

CDR3 nucleotides: TGTGCCAGCAGTTACGGGATTACGATCCTCTGGAATTCACCCCTCCACTTT. Translated, it gives CASSYGITILWNSPLHF. The chain joins TRBV6-8 to TRBJ1-6; D not certain. V shed 2 bases and J shed 7 bases, with 18 bases lying between them. The CDR3 extends over 17 amino acids. CDR1 MNHGY and CDR2 SAAAGT come from the germline V gene.

DNA for the CDR3: TGTGCCATCAGGAAATTTGGGACTAGCGAGGCCGAGCAGTACGTC. It encodes CAIRKFGTSEAEQYV. The V call is TRBV10-3, the J call TRBJ2-7; the match to TRBD2 covers 10 bases. V was clipped by 6 bases and J by 6 bases; unmatched bases: 11. CDR3 length: 15 amino acids. In germline, CDR1 is ENHRY, CDR2 SYGVKD.

This clonotype has just a few counts. This rearrangement joins TRBV19 to TRBJ2-3; D ambiguous. Germline loops: CDR1 LNHDA, CDR2 SQIVND (reference sequence). The CDR3 loop spans 14 amino acids. Trimming removed 4 bases from V and 1 base from J, with 9 bases in between. This chain's CDR3 is CASSNSGGTDTQYF. The CDR3 DNA sequence: TGTGCCAGTAGTAACTCGGGCGGCACAGATACGCAGTATTTT.

This clonotype was counted between two and nine times. The rearrangement uses TRBV6-1 and TRBJ2-1; 8 nucleotides line up with TRBD2. Germline V CDR1 and CDR2: MNHNS, SASEGT. This CDR3 spans 16 amino acids. V lost 6 bases to trimming and J lost 9 bases; unmatched junction nucleotides: 16. The CDR3 region has the DNA TGTGCCAGCAGCTACGGGGCCGGGAGGGCCCAAGGTGAGCAGTTCTTC. Encoded protein: CASSYGAGRAQGEQFF.

A word on this clonotype: A junction boundary mismatches the germline segment, possibly from a read error. The chain is built from TRBV24-1 and TRBJ1-6; D is unresolved. CDR1 is KGHDR and CDR2 is SFDVKD in the germline V gene. The CDR3 extends over 13 amino acids. The CDR3 DNA reads TGTGCCACCAGTGATTCGTACAATTCAGCCCTCCACTTT. Amino acids: CATSDSYNSALHF.

V and J are TRBV12-3 or TRBV12-4 and TRBJ2-4, with D possibly matching TRBD2 (5 bases). The length of the CDR3 is 13 residues. V lost 5 bases, J lost 8 bases, and 13 bases lay in between. The CDR3, as DNA: TGTGCCAGCAGTCGAACCTTCGGGGACATTCAGTACTTC. Its protein product is CASSRTFGDIQYF.

This clonotype was counted only a few times. The chain couples TRBV4-3 to TRBJ2-1, with TRBD2 identical over 14 bases. The CDR3 has 15 residues. The germline CDR1 and CDR2 sequences are LGHNA and YSLEER. Trimming took 3 bases from V and 8 from J; bases not matched to a gene: 3. CDR3 DNA sequence: TGCGCCAGCAGCCAGCGACTAGCGGGAGGGGATGAGCAGTTCTTC. This codes for CASSQRLAGGDEQFF.

The gene calls are TRBV19 and TRBJ1-3; perhaps TRBD1 as D (6 bases). This CDR3 spans 19 amino acids. V gave up 8 bases and J gave up 0 bases, with 26 bases separating them. CDR1 is LNHDA and CDR2 is SQIVND in the germline V gene (reference sequence). The CDR3 DNA is TGTGCCAGTGGCGTTACAGGCAGGGGACCCGAACACTCTGGAAACACCATATATTTT. It yields the protein CASGVTGRGPEHSGNTIYF. The complete variable domain, with remaining parts taken from reference TRBV19 and TRBJ1-3, reads DGGITQSPKYLFRKEGQNVTLSCEQNLNHDAMYWYRQDPGQGLRLIYYSQIVNDFQKGDIAEGYSVSREKKESFPLTVTSAQKNPTAFYLCASGVTGRGPEHSGNTIYFGEGSWLTVV.

The rearrangement uses TRBV12-3 or TRBV12-4 and TRBJ2-7; D assignment may be TRBD1 or TRBD2 (5 bases each). The CDR3 is made up of 14 amino acids. V was pared by 5 bases and J by 7 bases, with 18 bases between. CDR3 protein: CASSDRDPAREQYF. The CDR3 nucleotides read TGTGCCAGCAGTGACCGGGACCCCGCTCGGGAGCAGTACTTC.

This clonotype showed up just a few times. The V call is TRBV18, the J call TRBJ1-1; D is unclear. The ends were cut back, 7 bases at V and 4 bases at J, with 16 bases in the middle. The CDR3 sequence is 14 residues long. The germline V gene encodes CDR1 KGHSH and CDR2 LQKENI. In nucleotides, the CDR3 is TGTGCCAGCTTCGGGGAAATCGTAGGCACTGAAGCTTTCTTT. Encoded protein: CASFGEIVGTEAFF.